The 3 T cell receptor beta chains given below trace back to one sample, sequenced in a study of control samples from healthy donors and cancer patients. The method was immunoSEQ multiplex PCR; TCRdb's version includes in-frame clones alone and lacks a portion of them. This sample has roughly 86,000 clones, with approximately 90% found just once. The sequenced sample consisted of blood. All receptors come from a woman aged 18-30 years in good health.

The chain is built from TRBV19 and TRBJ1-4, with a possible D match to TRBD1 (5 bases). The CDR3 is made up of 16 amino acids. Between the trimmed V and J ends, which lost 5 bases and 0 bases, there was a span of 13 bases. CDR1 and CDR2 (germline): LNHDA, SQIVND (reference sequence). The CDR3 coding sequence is TGTGCCAGTAGTGCCCTCCAACAGGCAACTAATGAAAAACTGTTTTTT. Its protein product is CASSALQQATNEKLFF.

This CDR3 is CASNLVQAYGYTF. The CDR3 nucleotides are TGTGCCAGTAATCTTGTCCAGGCCTATGGCTACACCTTC. The chain combines TRBV19 with TRBJ1-2; no clear D. Germline V lookup: CDR1 LNHDA, CDR2 SQIVND (reference sequence). The V end lost 7 bases, the J end lost 4 bases, and 13 bases lay between the germline ends. There are 13 residues in the CDR3.

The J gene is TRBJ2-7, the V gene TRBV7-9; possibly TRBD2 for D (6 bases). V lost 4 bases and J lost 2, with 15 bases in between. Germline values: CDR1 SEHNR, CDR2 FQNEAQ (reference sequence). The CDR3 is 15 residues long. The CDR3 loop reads CASSSPELAPYEQYF. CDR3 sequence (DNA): TGTGCCAGCAGCTCCCCCGAACTAGCCCCCTACGAGCAGTACTTC.